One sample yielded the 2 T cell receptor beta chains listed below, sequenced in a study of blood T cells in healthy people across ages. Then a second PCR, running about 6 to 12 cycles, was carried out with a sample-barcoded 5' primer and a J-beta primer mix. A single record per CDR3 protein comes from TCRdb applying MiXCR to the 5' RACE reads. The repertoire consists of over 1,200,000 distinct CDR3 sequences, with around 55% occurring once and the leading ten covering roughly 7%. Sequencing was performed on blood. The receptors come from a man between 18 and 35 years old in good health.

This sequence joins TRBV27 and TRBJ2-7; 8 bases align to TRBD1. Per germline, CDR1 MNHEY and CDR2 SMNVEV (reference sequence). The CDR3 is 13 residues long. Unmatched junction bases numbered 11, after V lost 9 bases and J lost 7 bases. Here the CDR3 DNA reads TGTGCCAGTTCGACAGGGGAGTTAGGGGAGCAGTACTTC. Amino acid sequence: CASSTGELGEQYF.

The CDR3 DNA is TGCGCCAGCAGCCAAGTCCCGACTTTCCAAGAGACCCAGTACTTC. Protein sequence: CASSQVPTFQETQYF. The chain couples TRBV4-1 to TRBJ2-5; D not resolved. CDR3 length: 15 residues. Germline CDR1 and CDR2: MGHRA and YSYEKL. Trimming took off 1 base at V and 1 base at J, with 10 bases between the two ends.